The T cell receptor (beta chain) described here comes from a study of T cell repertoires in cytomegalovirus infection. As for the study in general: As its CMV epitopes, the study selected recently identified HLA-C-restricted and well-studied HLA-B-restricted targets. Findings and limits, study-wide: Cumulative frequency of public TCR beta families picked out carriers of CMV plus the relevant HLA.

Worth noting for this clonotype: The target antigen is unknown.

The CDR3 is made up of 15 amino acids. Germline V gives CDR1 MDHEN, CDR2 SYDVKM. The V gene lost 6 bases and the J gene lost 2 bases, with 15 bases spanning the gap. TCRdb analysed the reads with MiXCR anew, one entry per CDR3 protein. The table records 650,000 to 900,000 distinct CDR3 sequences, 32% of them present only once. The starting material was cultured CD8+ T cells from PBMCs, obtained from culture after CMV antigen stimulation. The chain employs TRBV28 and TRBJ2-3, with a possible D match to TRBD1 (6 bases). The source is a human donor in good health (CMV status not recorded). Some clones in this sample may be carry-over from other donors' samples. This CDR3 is CASRKRGMYTDTQYF. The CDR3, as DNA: TGTGCCAGCAGGAAGAGGGGGATGTACACAGATACGCAGTATTTT. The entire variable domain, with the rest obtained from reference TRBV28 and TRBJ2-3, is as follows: DVKVTQSSRYLVKRTGEKVFLECVQDMDHENMFWYRQDPGLGLRLIYFSYDVKMKEKGDIPEGYSVSREKKERFSLILESASTNQTSMYLCASRKRGMYTDTQYFGPGTRLTVL.